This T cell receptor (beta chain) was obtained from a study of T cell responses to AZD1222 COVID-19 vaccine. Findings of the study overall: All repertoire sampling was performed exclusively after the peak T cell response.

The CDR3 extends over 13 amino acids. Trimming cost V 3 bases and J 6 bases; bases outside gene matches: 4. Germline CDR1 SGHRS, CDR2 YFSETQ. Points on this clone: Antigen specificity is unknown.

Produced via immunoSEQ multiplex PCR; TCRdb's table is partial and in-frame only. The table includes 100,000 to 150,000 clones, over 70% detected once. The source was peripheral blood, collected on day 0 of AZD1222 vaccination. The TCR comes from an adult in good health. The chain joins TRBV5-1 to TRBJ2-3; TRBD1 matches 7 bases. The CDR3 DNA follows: TGCGCCAGCAGCTCGACAGGGTTTGATACGCAGTATTTT. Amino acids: CASSSTGFDTQYF.